Listed below are T cell receptor beta chains from one sample, sequenced in a study of cytomegalovirus exposure and HLA in healthy donors. The repertoire was sequenced with immunoSEQ multiplex PCR; TCRdb's copy has only in-frame clones and lacks some. Among 180,000 or so clones, roughly 88% were seen once, and the ten largest hold roughly 8.8%. Sequenced material: PBMCs. Source of these receptors: a man younger than 35 in good health and CMV-seropositive. The conserved cysteine and the conserved F or W are not part of the CDR3 here. Each record gives: V gene, D gene, CDR3 protein. A D gene is named only where the DNA matches it firmly.

TRBV12-5	.	ASGLAGAGPPLH
TRBV19	TRBD2	ASSGELAGGGNEQF
TRBV7-6	TRBD1	ASSPDRAPNSPLH
TRBV5-1	.	ASSSQDSYEQY
TRBV5-1	TRBD1	ASRQGAPTDTQY
TRBV10-2	TRBD2	ASTGLGPTDTQY
TRBV6-1	.	ASSAAVSYGYT
TRBV4-1	.	ASSPPYGVNTGELF
TRBV29-1	TRBD1	SAGQVDSGANVLT
TRBV30	.	AWTGTYDSPLH
TRBV7-9	TRBD1	SSSLVGTGGSWNSPLH
TRBV7-8	TRBD2	AISGGQREDTQY
TRBV9	.	ASSVNVGRDSGNTIY
TRBV4-2	TRBD1	ASSQFQGQGTEAF
TRBV5-4	TRBD2	ASSLGTSGGLGETQY
TRBV4-3	.	ASSQETATDTQY
TRBV5-1	TRBD1	ASRGRPGQKYSNQPQH
TRBV4-1	.	ASSPPEGSPLH
TRBV11-1	TRBD1	ASRRQGPGRTEAF
TRBV7-9	.	ASSSPQDSYTEAF
TRBV7-3	.	ASSLGPANEQF
TRBV30	.	AWKMTGVPREAF
TRBV7-6	.	ASSLIEGGNYGYT
TRBV5-1	.	ASSSRGANVLT
TRBV27	TRBD1	ASSPGQGWNEQF
TRBV14	.	ASSQSLRRRGETQY
TRBV7-2	TRBD1	ASSFRTGNTEAF
TRBV5-1	TRBD1	ASSGTGALYEQY
TRBV7-9	.	ASSLVQGGEKLF
TRBV2	.	ASIINTEAF
TRBV7-2	.	ASSPGLSTDTQY
TRBV27	.	ASSRAGANYGYT
TRBV6-1	TRBD1	ASSVRTGVGYSNQPQH
TRBV9	TRBD1	ASSVSDRGATDTQY
TRBV4-3	TRBD1	ASSQDLGQLGMKKLF
TRBV6-5	TRBD2	ATASGGANYNEQF
TRBV7-2	TRBD1	ASSSTGETDTQY
TRBV29-1	.	SAEGLQGVRRETQY
TRBV16	TRBD1	ASSQSGRQGEAF
TRBV6-5	TRBD2	ASSSSGSSYNEQF
TRBV13	.	ASSSVGGYEAF
TRBV6-5	TRBD2	ASSSPGLAQY
TRBV4-1	.	ASSQASAATYEQY
TRBV5-4	TRBD2	ASSLGSGGSNTGELF
TRBV30	.	AWSVDRKNSPLH
TRBV5-1	.	ASSLDGGYNEQF
TRBV7-9	TRBD2	SSSSPPSGGDTQY
TRBV19	TRBD1	ASRGTGTVYNSNQPQH
TRBV11-3	.	ASSLGGGDDSYNEQF
TRBV5-6	TRBD1	ASSKDRGDPQH
TRBV10-1	.	ARRDSIHEQY
TRBV29-1	.	SVPPRASGAPDGYT
TRBV6-6	.	ASSPGPFRGYT